These 3 T cell receptor beta chains were sequenced from one sample in a study of cytomegalovirus exposure and HLA in healthy donors. PCR was performed using 60 Vbeta and 13 Jbeta primers. Assay: immunoSEQ multiplex PCR; the TCRdb copy retains only in-frame clones and omits some. The table includes around 130,000 clones, around 74% detected once. Sequenced sample: PBMCs. The receptors were gathered from a woman aged 45-60 years in good health and CMV-seropositive.

In this sample, this clone turned up a few times. The gene calls are TRBV19 and TRBJ2-7; D is perhaps TRBD2 (6 bases). CDR3 length equals 14 residues. V was shortened by 9 bases and J by 3 bases, with 18 bases between the two germline ends. Germline values: CDR1 LNHDA, CDR2 SQIVND (reference sequence). In DNA form, the CDR3 reads TGTGCCAGCTCCAGTGGGGGGTACAACTACGAGCAGTACTTC. Translated, it gives CASSSGGYNYEQYF.

This clone was seen a single time. J is TRBJ1-5 and V is TRBV19, with 8 positions matching TRBD1. CDR3 size: 15 residues. Germline lookup yields CDR1 LNHDA and CDR2 SQIVND (reference sequence). V dropped 7 bases and J dropped 0; count of bases not matched to a gene: 5. In nucleotides, the CDR3 is TGTGCCAGTAAGGACAGGGTGCTTAGCAATCAGCCCCAGCATTTT. Its translation: CASKDRVLSNQPQHF.

This chain's CDR3 is CASSSTGSNTGELFF. As DNA, the CDR3 is TGTGCCAGCAGCTCGACAGGGTCTAACACCGGGGAGCTGTTTTTT. This sequence joins TRBV11-3 and TRBJ2-2; TRBD1 aligns across 7 bases. This CDR3 region has 15 residues. V was clipped by 4 bases and J by 2 bases; unmatched bases: 4. Germline V gene lookup returns CDR1 SGHNT and CDR2 YENEEA. The full variable domain, with the rest looked up from reference TRBV11-3 and TRBJ2-2, is EAGVVQSPRYKIIEKKQPVAFWCNPISGHNTLYWYLQNLGQGPELLIRYENEEAVDDSQLPKDRFSAERLKGVDSTLKIQPAELGDSAVYLCASSSTGSNTGELFFGEGSRLTVL.